The 17 T cell receptor beta chains presented below share a single source sample, sequenced in a study of shared clonotypes between healthy human individuals. Only in-frame clones appear in the TCRdb table, and some are missing; sequencing was by immunoSEQ multiplex PCR. The sample contains a few hundred thousand clones, about 96% of which appear only once. The source material was memory CD8+ T cells sorted from blood. Subset defined: CD45RO+ cells pooled with CCR7-negative TemRA cells. The receptors were sampled from a man under 40 in good health.

CDR3 coding DNA: TGTGCCAGCAGCTACAGGGGCCACCTTAAAAACATTCAGTACTTC. Protein product: CASSYRGHLKNIQYF. The chain is built from TRBV7-2 and TRBJ2-4; TRBD1 matches 7 bases. This CDR3 is 15 amino acids long. The ends lost 4 bases at V and 4 bases at J; junction bases unmatched: 7. Germline values: CDR1 SGHTA, CDR2 FQGNSA.

In this sample, this clone turned up once. The chain carries TRBV6-6 and TRBJ2-2; tentative D call: TRBD1 (5 bases). Trimming removed 10 bases from V and 0 bases from J, with 15 bases in between. CDR1 and CDR2 from the germline V gene are MNHNY and SVGAGI (reference sequence). CDR3 size: 15 residues. The CDR3 bases are TGTGCCAATTCGGACATCTCCGCGAACACCGGGGAGCTGTTTTTT. It codes for CANSDISANTGELFF.

V usage is TRBV10-3 and J usage is TRBJ2-1; TRBD2 agrees at 11 bases. The V and J ends lost 7 bases and 6 bases, in that order; junction bases with no gene match: 8. Per the germline V gene, CDR1 is ENHRY and CDR2 is SYGVKD. CDR3 length: 15 amino acids. The CDR3 is CAITPGLAAINEQFF. CDR3 nucleotide sequence: TGTGCCATCACCCCGGGACTAGCGGCCATCAATGAGCAGTTCTTC.

The chain joins TRBV7-9 to TRBJ2-4; no clear D. Trimming took 5 bases from V and 2 from J, leaving 10 bases between them. The CDR3 contains 14 residues. Germline CDR1 is SEHNR and CDR2 is FQNEAQ (reference sequence). CDR3 residues: CASSPPQPKNIQYF. The CDR3, as DNA: TGTGCCAGCAGCCCCCCCCAACCCAAAAACATTCAGTACTTC.

The chain links TRBV27 to TRBJ2-4; 9 bases map to TRBD1. V shed 3 bases and J 7 bases; nucleotides not matched to a gene: 4. The germline CDR1 and CDR2 sequences are MNHEY and SMNVEV (reference sequence). The CDR3 has 14 amino acids. CDR3 sequence: CASSFHGQGNIQYF. CDR3 DNA: TGTGCCAGCAGTTTCCACGGACAGGGGAACATTCAGTACTTC.

The J gene is TRBJ2-1, the V gene TRBV2; tentatively, D is TRBD2 (5 bases). The V end was cut by 5 bases, the J end by 5 bases, with 16 bases between. Germline V lookup: CDR1 SNHLY, CDR2 FYNNEI. This CDR3 region has 15 residues. This CDR3 is CASSPGLASHNEQFF. CDR3 in DNA: TGTGCCAGCAGTCCGGGCCTAGCATCCCACAATGAGCAGTTCTTC.

CDR3 DNA: TGTGCCAGCAGTCCCTACACCGGGACGGCTAGATCTTATAGCAATCAGCCCCAGCATTTT. It specifies CASSPYTGTARSYSNQPQHF. The chain links TRBV27 to TRBJ1-5, with D perhaps matching TRBD1 (5 bases). Per the germline V gene, CDR1 is MNHEY and CDR2 is SMNVEV (reference sequence). Trimming shortened V by 5 bases and J by 0 bases, and 26 bases separated the two germline ends. The CDR3 extends over 20 amino acids.

The genes are TRBV5-1 and TRBJ2-7; 9 nucleotides line up with TRBD2. V lost 0 bases to trimming and J lost 2 bases; unmatched junction nucleotides: 9. The CDR3 runs 17 residues. Germline lookup yields CDR1 SGHRS and CDR2 YFSETQ. The CDR3 nucleotides are TGCGCCAGCAGCTTGGCGCGACCCGGCGGGAGGGCCTACGAGCAGTACTTC. Translated: CASSLARPGGRAYEQYF.

The V gene is TRBV11-2, the J gene TRBJ2-3; 11 nucleotides align to TRBD2. This CDR3 has 15 amino acids. Trimming took 5 bases from V and 9 from J; bases not matched to a gene: 10. Germline V CDR1 and CDR2: SGHAT, FQNNGV. CDR3 DNA: TGTGCCAGCAGCCCCTTAGCGGGAGGGAAGGAAACGCAGTATTTT. Amino acids: CASSPLAGGKETQYF.

The genes are TRBV6-6 and TRBJ2-1, with 13 bases that match TRBD2. V lost 4 bases, J lost 9 bases, and 6 bases stayed unmatched. Germline V gene lookup returns CDR1 MNHNY and CDR2 SVGAGI (reference sequence). This CDR3 contains 15 residues. Here the CDR3 DNA reads TGTGCCAGCAGTTCCACGGGACTAGCGGGACTTGAGCAGTTCTTC. Translation: CASSSTGLAGLEQFF.

This clone was observed once. The chain employs TRBV5-6 and TRBJ1-3; weak D call: TRBD1 (6 bases). The CDR3 length is 15 residues. Deletions cut 0 bases from V and 2 bases from J, with 9 bases between. The V gene's germline CDR1 is SGHDT and CDR2 YYEEEE. For the CDR3, the DNA is TGTGCCAGCAGCTTGGCCAGGGGAACTGGAAACACCATATATTTT. As protein: CASSLARGTGNTIYF.

The chain uses TRBV11-2 and TRBJ1-5; TRBD1 agrees at 9 bases. After removal of 5 bases from V and 2 bases from J, the junction contained 1 base not matched to a gene. Germline V gene data show CDR1 as SGHAT and CDR2 as FQNNGV. CDR3 size: 14 residues. The CDR3 loop reads CASSRDRGNQPQHF. DNA of the CDR3: TGTGCCAGCAGCCGGGACAGGGGCAATCAGCCCCAGCATTTT.

V and J are TRBV4-1 and TRBJ2-1; D perhaps matches TRBD2 (6 bases). V was cut by 0 bases and J by 7 bases, with 10 bases left in between. CDR1 and CDR2 from the germline V gene are MGHRA and YSYEKL. The CDR3 is 14 residues long. The CDR3 coding sequence is TGCGCCAGCAGCCAAGAGGTAGCGGAGAATGAGCAGTTCTTC. This gives the protein CASSQEVAENEQFF.

The CDR3 protein is CASSLPLPSSYEQYF. The CDR3 DNA sequence: TGTGCCAGCAGTTTACCCCTCCCCTCCTCCTACGAGCAGTACTTC. This chain uses TRBV28 with TRBJ2-7; D is unclear. There are 15 residues in the CDR3. V lost 2 bases, J lost 0 bases, and 11 bases lay in between. Germline V lookup: CDR1 MDHEN, CDR2 SYDVKM.

This clone is a singleton in its sample. The sample contains more than one DNA sequence encoding this CDR3. The V call is TRBV6-5, the J call TRBJ1-5; 7 bases align to TRBD1. The germline V gene has CDR1 MNHEY and CDR2 SVGAGI. This CDR3 spans 15 amino acids. V was clipped by 0 bases and J by 4 bases; unmatched bases: 3. The CDR3 is CASSYSQGGNQPQHF. The CDR3 DNA follows: TGTGCCAGCAGTTACTCTCAGGGGGGGAATCAGCCCCAGCATTTT.

This rearrangement joins TRBV7-2 to TRBJ2-5; 7 bases agree with TRBD1. V lost 1 base to trimming and J lost 3 bases; unmatched junction nucleotides: 5. This CDR3 is built from 15 residues. The germline CDR1 and CDR2 sequences are SGHTA and FQGNSA. The CDR3 spells CASSLVRGRKETQYF. CDR3 in DNA: TGTGCCAGCAGCTTAGTTAGGGGGCGCAAAGAGACCCAGTACTTC.

This clone was seen once. This rearrangement joins TRBV6-1 to TRBJ1-4; D unclear. CDR1 and CDR2 from the germline V gene are MNHNS and SASEGT. This CDR3 contains 13 residues. The V and J ends lost 2 bases and 7 bases respectively, with 8 bases between them. The DNA for the CDR3 is TGTGCCAGCAGTGAAAGGGAGAGTGAAAAACTGTTTTTT. The encoded protein is CASSERESEKLFF.